These 23 T cell receptor beta chains came from one sample sequenced in a study of T cell responses to AZD1222 COVID-19 vaccine. Some clones are missing from TCRdb's copy, which holds only in-frame ones; the method was immunoSEQ multiplex PCR. The profile shows over 80,000 clones, 91% of them singletons. The specimen was peripheral blood, collected 28 days after the second AZD1222 dose. These receptors were taken from an adult who received the AZD1222 COVID-19 vaccine.

J is TRBJ1-2 and V is TRBV5-1, with a tentative D call TRBD1 (5 bases). V was clipped by 4 bases and J by 0 bases, with 13 bases between them. This CDR3 is built from 15 residues. Looked up from germline, CDR1 is SGHRS and CDR2 is YFSETQ. As DNA, the CDR3 is TGCGCCAGCAGCGTGGGACTGGGAGCTAACTATGGCTACACCTTC. Protein sequence: CASSVGLGANYGYTF. Full variable domain (outside the CDR3, taken from reference TRBV5-1 and TRBJ1-2): KAGVTQTPRYLIKTRGQQVTLSCSPISGHRSVSWYQQTPGQGLQFLFEYFSETQRNKGNFPGRFSGRQFSNSRSEMNVSTLELGDSALYLCASSVGLGANYGYTFGSGTRLTVV.

The genes are TRBV12-5 and TRBJ2-7; D remains unclear. Germline CDR1 and CDR2: LGHNT and FRNRAP. The CDR3 runs to 13 residues. V lost 3 bases to trimming and J lost 1 base, with 7 bases between them. CDR3 sequence reads: CASGFPQSYEQYF. The DNA for the CDR3 is TGTGCTAGTGGTTTCCCTCAGTCCTACGAGCAGTACTTC.

This chain connects TRBV7-2 to TRBJ2-3; the D is unclear. The CDR3 loop spans 11 amino acids. Germline V gene data show CDR1 as SGHTA and CDR2 as FQGNSA. Trimming shortened V by 6 bases and J by 10 bases, and 11 bases separated the two germline ends. The DNA for the CDR3 is TGTGCCAGCAGTTTACGGGTTGCGCAGTATTTT. As protein: CASSLRVAQYF.

The chain links TRBV3-1 (or the pseudogene TRBV3-2) to TRBJ2-3; D is perhaps TRBD1 (6 bases). The CDR3 is made up of 12 amino acids. Per the germline V gene, CDR1 is LGHDT and CDR2 is YNNKEL (reference sequence). V lost 4 bases and J 14 bases, leaving 16 bases between the germline ends. CDR3 sequence: CASSPMGASAYF. CDR3 DNA sequence: TGTGCCAGCAGCCCCATGGGGGCCTCCGCGTATTTT.

V is TRBV5-1 and J is TRBJ2-3; 9 positions agree with TRBD2. J was trimmed by 4 bases and V by 1 base; bases with no gene match: 4. Germline values: CDR1 SGHRS, CDR2 YFSETQ. CDR3 length equals 15 residues. The CDR3 loop is CASSLSSGSADTQYF. CDR3 bases: TGCGCCAGCAGCTTGAGTAGCGGGAGTGCAGATACGCAGTATTTT.

The J gene is TRBJ2-4, the V gene TRBV6-6, with D maybe TRBD2 (5 bases). The CDR3 runs to 15 residues. Trimming shortened V by 2 bases and J by 8 bases, and 16 bases separated the two germline ends. CDR1 MNHNY and CDR2 SVGAGI come from the germline V gene (reference sequence). The CDR3 loop is CASSYVPVGRDIQYF. CDR3 sequence (DNA): TGTGCCAGCAGTTACGTCCCGGTGGGGAGAGACATTCAGTACTTC.

The rearrangement uses TRBV27 and TRBJ2-2; 10 nucleotides agree with TRBD2. V gave up 3 bases and J gave up 7 bases; unmatched junction bases: 20. The CDR3 is 20 amino acids. CDR1 is MNHEY and CDR2 is SMNVEV in the germline V gene (reference sequence). The CDR3 is CASSFTPIFGLAGVGGELFF. The CDR3 bases are TGTGCCAGCAGTTTCACCCCAATCTTTGGGCTAGCGGGAGTAGGCGGGGAGCTGTTTTTT.

This chain uses TRBV5-1 with TRBJ2-7; D remains unclear. In germline, CDR1 is SGHRS, CDR2 YFSETQ. V dropped 3 bases and J dropped 5 bases, with 12 bases sitting between them. The CDR3 covers 13 residues. CDR3 sequence: CASSWPIAHEQYF. CDR3 nucleotide sequence: TGCGCCAGCAGCTGGCCGATAGCCCACGAGCAGTACTTC. Using reference TRBV5-1 and TRBJ2-7 for the parts outside the CDR3, the full variable domain is KAGVTQTPRYLIKTRGQQVTLSCSPISGHRSVSWYQQTPGQGLQFLFEYFSETQRNKGNFPGRFSGRQFSNSRSEMNVSTLELGDSALYLCASSWPIAHEQYFGPGTRLTVT.

The chain is built from TRBV5-4 and TRBJ2-1; 10 positions match TRBD2. The CDR3 runs to 15 residues. CDR1 and CDR2 from the germline V gene are SGHNT and YYREEE (reference sequence). The ends lost 0 bases at V and 5 bases at J; junction bases unmatched: 2. The CDR3 nucleotides are TGTGCCAGCAGCTTGGAAGCGGGAGGGAACAATGAGCAGTTCTTC. It translates to CASSLEAGGNNEQFF.

The chain has TRBV19 and TRBJ1-2; D not resolved. The CDR3 is 14 amino acids. CDR1 is LNHDA and CDR2 is SQIVND in the germline V gene (reference sequence). V lost 5 bases to trimming and J lost 6 bases, with 16 bases between them. The CDR3 DNA is TGTGCCAGTAGTCTCCAGGACCAGAGGAATGGCTACACCTTC. Its translation is CASSLQDQRNGYTF.

The rearrangement links TRBV18 to TRBJ1-1; the D gene is possibly TRBD1 (5 bases). The CDR3 length is 15 residues. Germline V gene data show CDR1 as KGHSH and CDR2 as LQKENI. The ends were cut back, 1 base at V and 0 bases at J, with 9 bases in the middle. The CDR3 region is CASSPRQSMNTEAFF. CDR3 nucleotide sequence: TGTGCCAGCTCACCACGACAGTCTATGAACACTGAAGCTTTCTTT.

This rearrangement joins TRBV10-2 to TRBJ2-7; 8 bases are a match to TRBD2. The CDR3 is 17 amino acids. Germline assignment: CDR1 WSHSY and CDR2 SAAADI. V lost 5 bases to trimming and J lost 2 bases; unmatched junction nucleotides: 14. The CDR3 bases are TGCGCCAGCAGTCTTTTGGCGGGAGGCCATAACCCCTACGAGCAGTACTTC. Its protein is CASSLLAGGHNPYEQYF.

The chain combines TRBV28 with TRBJ1-5; 10 bases align to TRBD1. Germline CDR1 reads MDHEN; CDR2 reads SYDVKM. Losses at the gene ends were 5 bases for V and 0 bases for J; bases not matched to a gene: 7. The CDR3 is 17 residues long. CDR3 region: CASSVDRGTYSNQPQHF. The CDR3 nucleotides are TGTGCCAGCAGTGTGGACAGGGGGACCTATAGCAATCAGCCCCAGCATTTT.

The chain couples TRBV13 to TRBJ2-3; 9 nucleotides agree with TRBD2. This CDR3 region has 17 residues. The germline gives CDR1 PRHDT, CDR2 FYEKMQ (reference sequence). With 2 bases clipped from V and 0 bases from J, the junction kept 6 bases outside the gene matches. The CDR3 protein is CASSLRLAGTSTDTQYF. CDR3 in DNA: TGTGCCAGCAGCTTAAGGCTAGCGGGAACCAGCACAGATACGCAGTATTTT.

The CDR3 region is CASSAGRGVYGYTF. In nucleotides, the CDR3 is TGTGCCAGCAGCGCAGGGCGGGGGGTCTATGGCTACACCTTC. The genes are TRBV9 and TRBJ1-2; D is possibly TRBD1 (5 bases). This CDR3 has 14 residues. The germline V gene encodes CDR1 SGDLS and CDR2 YYNGEE. The V gene lost 3 bases and the J gene lost 4 bases, with 13 bases spanning the gap.

The rearrangement links TRBV14 to TRBJ2-3; D possibly matches TRBD1 or TRBD2 (8 bases each). The CDR3 sequence is 19 residues long. The V gene's germline CDR1 is SGHDN and CDR2 FVKESK. V lost 3 bases, J lost 6 bases, and 28 bases lay in between. The CDR3 loop reads CASSHGQGGGGRRADTQYF. CDR3 coding DNA: TGTGCCAGCAGCCACGGACAGGGTGGCGGCGGGAGGAGGGCGGATACGCAGTATTTT.

The chain carries TRBV11-2 and TRBJ2-3; D is uncertain. Germline-derived CDR1 and CDR2 are SGHAT and FQNNGV. The CDR3 consists of 13 residues. V was clipped by 11 bases and J by 4 bases, with 16 bases between them. The CDR3 DNA is TGTGCCGGAACGAAAACACGGGCAGATACGCAGTATTTT. Protein sequence: CAGTKTRADTQYF.

This clone has just a few counts. V is TRBV28 and J is TRBJ1-2, with D uncertain. Germline CDR1 MDHEN, CDR2 SYDVKM. The CDR3 is 14 amino acids. Trimming pared 4 bases from V and 4 bases from J, leaving 13 bases between. Here the CDR3 DNA reads TGTGCCAGCAGTTCCCCCGGAGAGGGCTATGGCTACACCTTC. It yields the protein CASSSPGEGYGYTF.

The chain employs TRBV15 and TRBJ2-1; D assignment may be TRBD1 or TRBD2 (6 bases each). Per the germline V gene, CDR1 is LNHNV and CDR2 is YYDKDF (reference sequence). Trimming left V 5 bases short and J 7 bases short, with 15 bases between. This CDR3 has 14 amino acids. For the CDR3, the DNA is TGTGCCACCAGCCTCACAAGGGGGAGGAATGAGCAGTTCTTC. This encodes CATSLTRGRNEQFF.

This clone came up a few times. This chain connects TRBV19 to TRBJ1-4; D possibly corresponds to TRBD1 (6 bases). The CDR3 loop spans 13 amino acids. Germline V gives CDR1 LNHDA, CDR2 SQIVND (reference sequence). The V and J ends lost 10 bases and 7 bases respectively, with 16 bases between them. CDR3 DNA sequence: TGTGCCACTACAGGGAGGGGTGCTGAAAAACTGTTTTTT. This gives the protein CATTGRGAEKLFF.

The V gene is TRBV5-1, the J gene TRBJ2-1, with 11 bases fitting TRBD2. CDR1 and CDR2 (germline): SGHRS, YFSETQ. V trimming: 1 base; J trimming: 2 bases; junction bases outside the gene matches: 5. CDR3 length: 17 residues. CDR3 amino acids: CASSLSGTSGTYNEQFF. The CDR3 bases are TGCGCCAGCAGCTTGTCCGGGACTAGCGGTACCTACAATGAGCAGTTCTTC.

J is TRBJ2-1 and V is TRBV6-5; 10 bases agree with TRBD2. Per the germline V gene, CDR1 is MNHEY and CDR2 is SVGAGI. Trimming removed 8 bases from V and 10 bases from J; junction bases left unmatched: 14. The CDR3 runs to 15 residues. CDR3 sequence (DNA): TGTGCCAGCGCTGATAGGAGCGGGAGGGCTAACGAGCAGTTCTTC. Protein sequence: CASADRSGRANEQFF.

The rearrangement uses TRBV5-1 and TRBJ2-7; D may be TRBD1 (6 bases). From germline, CDR1 is SGHRS and CDR2 YFSETQ. There are 13 residues in the CDR3. Trimming took off 3 bases at V and 4 bases at J, with 11 bases between the two ends. CDR3 bases: TGCGCCAGCAGCTCTTCAGGGGAATACGAGCAGTACTTC. Its translation is CASSSSGEYEQYF. The full variable domain, with the rest looked up from reference TRBV5-1 and TRBJ2-7, is KAGVTQTPRYLIKTRGQQVTLSCSPISGHRSVSWYQQTPGQGLQFLFEYFSETQRNKGNFPGRFSGRQFSNSRSEMNVSTLELGDSALYLCASSSSGEYEQYFGPGTRLTVT.